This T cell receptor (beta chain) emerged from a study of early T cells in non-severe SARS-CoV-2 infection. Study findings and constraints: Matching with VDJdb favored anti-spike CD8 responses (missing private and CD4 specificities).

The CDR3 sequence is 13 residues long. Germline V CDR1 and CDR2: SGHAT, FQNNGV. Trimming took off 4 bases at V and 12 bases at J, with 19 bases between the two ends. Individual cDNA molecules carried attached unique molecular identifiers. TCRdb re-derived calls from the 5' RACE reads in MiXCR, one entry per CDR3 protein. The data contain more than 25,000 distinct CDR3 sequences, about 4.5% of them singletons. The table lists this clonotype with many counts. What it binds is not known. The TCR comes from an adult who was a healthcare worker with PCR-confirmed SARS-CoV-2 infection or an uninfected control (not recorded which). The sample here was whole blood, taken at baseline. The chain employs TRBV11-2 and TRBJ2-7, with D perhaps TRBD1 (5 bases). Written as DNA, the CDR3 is TGTGCCAGCAGCTCCCTAGTCCAGGGCCAGGCGTACTTC. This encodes CASSSLVQGQAYF.